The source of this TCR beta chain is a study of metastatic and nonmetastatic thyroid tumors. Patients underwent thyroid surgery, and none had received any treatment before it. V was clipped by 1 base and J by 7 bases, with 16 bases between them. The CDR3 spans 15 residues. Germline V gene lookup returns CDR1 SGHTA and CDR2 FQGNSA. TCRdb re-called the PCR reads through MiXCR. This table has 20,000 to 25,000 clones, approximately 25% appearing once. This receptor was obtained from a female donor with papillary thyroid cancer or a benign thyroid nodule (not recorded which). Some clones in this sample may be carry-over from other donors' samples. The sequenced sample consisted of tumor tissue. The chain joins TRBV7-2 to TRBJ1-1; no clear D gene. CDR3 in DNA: TGTGCCAGCAGCTTAGTTGTTCTTGACGGAATTGAAGCTTTCTTT. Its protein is CASSLVVLDGIEAFF.